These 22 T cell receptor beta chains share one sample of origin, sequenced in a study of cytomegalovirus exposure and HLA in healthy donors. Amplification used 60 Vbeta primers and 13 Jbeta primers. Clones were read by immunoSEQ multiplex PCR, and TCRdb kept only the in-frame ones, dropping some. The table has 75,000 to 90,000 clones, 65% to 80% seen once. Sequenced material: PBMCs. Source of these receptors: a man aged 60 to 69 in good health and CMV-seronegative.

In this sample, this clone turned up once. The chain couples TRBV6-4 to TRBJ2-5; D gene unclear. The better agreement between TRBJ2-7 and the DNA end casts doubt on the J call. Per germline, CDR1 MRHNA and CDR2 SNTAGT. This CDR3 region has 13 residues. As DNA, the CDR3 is TGTGCCAGCAGTGACGCCGCGTGGTGCGAGCAGTACTTC. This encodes CASSDAAWCEQYF.

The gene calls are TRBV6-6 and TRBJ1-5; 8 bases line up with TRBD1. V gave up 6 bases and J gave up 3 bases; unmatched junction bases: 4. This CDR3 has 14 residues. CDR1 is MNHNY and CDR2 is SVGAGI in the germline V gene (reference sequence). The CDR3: CASRPGQDNQPQHF. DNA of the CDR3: TGTGCCAGCAGGCCGGGACAGGACAATCAGCCCCAGCATTTT.

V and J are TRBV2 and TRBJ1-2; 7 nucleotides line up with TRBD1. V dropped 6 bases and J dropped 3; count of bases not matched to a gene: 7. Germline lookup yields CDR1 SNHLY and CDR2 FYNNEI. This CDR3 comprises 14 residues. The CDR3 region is CASRPTGDHYGYTF. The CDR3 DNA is TGTGCCAGCAGGCCTACAGGGGACCACTATGGCTACACCTTC.

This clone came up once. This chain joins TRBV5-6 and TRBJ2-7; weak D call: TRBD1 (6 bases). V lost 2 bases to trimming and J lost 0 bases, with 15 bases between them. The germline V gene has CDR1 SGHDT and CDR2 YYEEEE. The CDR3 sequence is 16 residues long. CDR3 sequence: CASSFAGEYSSYEQYF. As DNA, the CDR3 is TGTGCCAGCAGCTTTGCAGGGGAGTATAGCTCCTACGAGCAGTACTTC.

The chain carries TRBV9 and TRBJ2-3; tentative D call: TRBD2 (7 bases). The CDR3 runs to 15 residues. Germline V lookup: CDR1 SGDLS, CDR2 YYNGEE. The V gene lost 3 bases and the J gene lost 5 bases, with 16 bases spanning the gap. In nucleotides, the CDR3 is TGTGCCAGCAGCGCGGACGGGGGGCCCGGAGATACGCAGTATTTT. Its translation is CASSADGGPGDTQYF. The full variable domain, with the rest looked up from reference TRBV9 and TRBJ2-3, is DSGVTQTPKHLITATGQRVTLRCSPRSGDLSVYWYQQSLDQGLQFLIQYYNGEERAKGNILERFSAQQFPDLHSELNLSSLELGDSALYFCASSADGGPGDTQYFGPGTRLTVL.

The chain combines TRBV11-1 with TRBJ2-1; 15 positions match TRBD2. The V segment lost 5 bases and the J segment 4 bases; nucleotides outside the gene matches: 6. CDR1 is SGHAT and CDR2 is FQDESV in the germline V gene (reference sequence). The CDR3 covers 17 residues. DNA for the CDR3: TGTGCCAGCAGCCTGGGACTAGCGGGGGGCGGGTACAATGAGCAGTTCTTC. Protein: CASSLGLAGGGYNEQFF.

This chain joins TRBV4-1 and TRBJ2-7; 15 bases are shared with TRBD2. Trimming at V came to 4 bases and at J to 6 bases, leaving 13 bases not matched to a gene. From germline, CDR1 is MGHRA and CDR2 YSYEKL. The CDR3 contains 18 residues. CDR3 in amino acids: CASSLYRTSGGAEGEQYF. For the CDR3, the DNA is TGCGCCAGCAGCCTCTATCGGACTAGCGGGGGGGCTGAAGGCGAGCAGTACTTC.

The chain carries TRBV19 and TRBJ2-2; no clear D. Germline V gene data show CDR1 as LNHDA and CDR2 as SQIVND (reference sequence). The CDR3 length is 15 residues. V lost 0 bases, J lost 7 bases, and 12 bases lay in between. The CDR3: CASSIERFAGGELFF. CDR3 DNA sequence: TGTGCCAGTAGTATAGAGCGGTTTGCCGGCGGGGAGCTGTTTTTT.

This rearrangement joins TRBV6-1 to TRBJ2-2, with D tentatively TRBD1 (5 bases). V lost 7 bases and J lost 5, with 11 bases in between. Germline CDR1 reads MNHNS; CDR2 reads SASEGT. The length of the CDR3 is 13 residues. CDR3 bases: TGTGCCAGCACGATGGCAGGGACCGGGGAGCTGTTTTTT. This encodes CASTMAGTGELFF.

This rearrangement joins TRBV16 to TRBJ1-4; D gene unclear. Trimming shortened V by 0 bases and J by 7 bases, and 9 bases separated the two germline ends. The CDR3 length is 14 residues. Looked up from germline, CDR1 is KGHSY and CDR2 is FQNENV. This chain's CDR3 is CASSQSAGGEKLFF. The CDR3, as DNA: TGTGCCAGCAGCCAATCGGCGGGAGGTGAAAAACTGTTTTTT. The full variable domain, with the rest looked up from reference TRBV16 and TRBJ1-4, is GEEVAQTPKHLVRGEGQKAKLYCAPIKGHSYVFWYQQVLKNEFKFLISFQNENVFDETGMPKERFSAKCLPNSPCSLEIQATKLEDSAVYFCASSQSAGGEKLFFGSGTQLSVL.

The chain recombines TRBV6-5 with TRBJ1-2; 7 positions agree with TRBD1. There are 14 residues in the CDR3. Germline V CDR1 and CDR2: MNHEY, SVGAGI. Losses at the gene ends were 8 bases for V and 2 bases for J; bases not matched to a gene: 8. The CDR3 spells CASGGTEENYGYTF. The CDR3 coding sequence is TGTGCCAGCGGAGGGACAGAGGAAAACTATGGCTACACCTTC.

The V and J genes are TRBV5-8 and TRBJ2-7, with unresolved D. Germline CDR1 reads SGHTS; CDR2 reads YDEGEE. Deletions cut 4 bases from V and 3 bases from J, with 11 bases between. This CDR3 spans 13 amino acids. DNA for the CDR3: TGTGCCAGCAGCCACGATCTACTCTACGAGCAGTACTTC. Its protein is CASSHDLLYEQYF.

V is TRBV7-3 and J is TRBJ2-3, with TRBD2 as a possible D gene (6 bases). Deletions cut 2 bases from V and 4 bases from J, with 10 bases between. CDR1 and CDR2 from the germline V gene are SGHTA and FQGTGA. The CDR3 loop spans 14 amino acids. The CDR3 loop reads CASSLFAGPDTQYF. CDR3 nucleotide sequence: TGTGCCAGCAGCTTATTCGCGGGACCAGATACGCAGTATTTT.

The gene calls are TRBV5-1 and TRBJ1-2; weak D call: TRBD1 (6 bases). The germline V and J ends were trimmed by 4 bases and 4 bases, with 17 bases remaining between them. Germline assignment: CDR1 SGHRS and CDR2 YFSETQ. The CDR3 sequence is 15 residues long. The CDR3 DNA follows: TGCGCCAGCAGCGCCCGACAGGCCGATTTCTATGGCTACACCTTC. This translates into CASSARQADFYGYTF.

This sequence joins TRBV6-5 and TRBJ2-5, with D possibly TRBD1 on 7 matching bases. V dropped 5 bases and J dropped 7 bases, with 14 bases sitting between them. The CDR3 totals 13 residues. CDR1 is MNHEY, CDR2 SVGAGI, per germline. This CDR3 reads CASSDGQGGTQYF. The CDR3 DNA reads TGTGCCAGCAGTGACGGCCAGGGGGGGACCCAGTACTTC.

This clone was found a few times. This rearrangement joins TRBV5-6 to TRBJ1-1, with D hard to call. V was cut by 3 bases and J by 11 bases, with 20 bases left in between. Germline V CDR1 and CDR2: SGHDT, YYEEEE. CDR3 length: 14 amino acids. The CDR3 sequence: CASSSDLGSSRAFF. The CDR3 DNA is TGTGCCAGCAGCTCCGACTTAGGGAGCTCTCGCGCTTTCTTT.

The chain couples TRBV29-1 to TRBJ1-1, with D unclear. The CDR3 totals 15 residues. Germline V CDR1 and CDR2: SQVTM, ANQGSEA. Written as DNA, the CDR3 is TGCACCCCGCCAGAGGGCCCTATAACGGGTGCTGAAGCTTTCTTT. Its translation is CTPPEGPITGAEAFF.

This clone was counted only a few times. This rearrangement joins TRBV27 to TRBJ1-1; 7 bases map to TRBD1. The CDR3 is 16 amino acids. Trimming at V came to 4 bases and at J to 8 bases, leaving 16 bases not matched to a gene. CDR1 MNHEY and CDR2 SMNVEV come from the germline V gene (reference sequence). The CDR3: CASSSPRQGGSREAFF. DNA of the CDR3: TGTGCCAGCAGTTCGCCGCGACAGGGTGGTTCCAGGGAAGCTTTCTTT.

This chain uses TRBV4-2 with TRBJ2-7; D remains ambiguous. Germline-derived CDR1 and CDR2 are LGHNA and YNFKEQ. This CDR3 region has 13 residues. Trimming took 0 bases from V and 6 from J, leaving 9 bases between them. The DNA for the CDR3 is TGTGCCAGCAGCCAAGAGACGGGTCGCGAGCAGTACTTC. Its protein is CASSQETGREQYF.

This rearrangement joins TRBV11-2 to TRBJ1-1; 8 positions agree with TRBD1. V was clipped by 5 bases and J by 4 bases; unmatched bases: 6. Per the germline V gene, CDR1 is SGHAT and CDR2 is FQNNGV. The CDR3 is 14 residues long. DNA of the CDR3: TGTGCCAGCAGCAAAAGACAGGGGAGCACTGAAGCTTTCTTT. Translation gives CASSKRQGSTEAFF.

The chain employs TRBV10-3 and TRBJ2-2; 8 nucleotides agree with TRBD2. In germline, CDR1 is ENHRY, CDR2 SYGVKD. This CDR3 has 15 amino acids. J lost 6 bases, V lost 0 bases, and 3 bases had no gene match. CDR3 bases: TGTGCCATCAGTGAGTCCCCGGGACTAGCCGGGGAGCTGTTTTTT. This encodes CAISESPGLAGELFF.

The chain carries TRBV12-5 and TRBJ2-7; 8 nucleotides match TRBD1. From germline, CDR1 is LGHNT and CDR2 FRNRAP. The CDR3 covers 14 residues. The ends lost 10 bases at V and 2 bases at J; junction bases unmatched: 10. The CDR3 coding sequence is TGTGCTACCGAGCCGGGGGACAGGCCCTACGAGCAGTACTTC. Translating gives CATEPGDRPYEQYF.